This T cell receptor (beta chain) was observed in a study of regulatory T cells in long-lasting Graves disease. This clonotype was seen only a few times. Relying on iRepertoire HTBI primers and Arm-PCR of CDR3 regions, the team built TCR beta libraries. MiXCR, run by TCRdb on the multiplex PCR reads, gives a single entry per CDR3 protein. The data contain a few hundred thousand distinct CDR3 sequences, about a quarter of them seen just once; the ten biggest clones take up approximately 25%. Noted time point: persistent/refractory GD, antithyroid drugs over 5 years with positive TRAb. RNA isolated from PBMCs was used to make the TCR library. The input for sequencing was peripheral blood mononuclear cells (PBMCs), taken when the disease was refractory, from a patient treated with antithyroid drugs. This TCR came from a female donor with Graves disease.

CDR3 sequence (DNA): TGTGCCAGCAGTTTATCGGGGACAGGGCTAGAAAAACTGTTTTTT. It translates to CASSLSGTGLEKLFF. This chain joins TRBV28 and TRBJ1-4; 9 bases agree with TRBD1. Losses at the gene ends were 1 base for V and 8 bases for J; bases not matched to a gene: 5. The germline V gene encodes CDR1 MDHEN and CDR2 SYDVKM. This CDR3 comprises 15 residues.